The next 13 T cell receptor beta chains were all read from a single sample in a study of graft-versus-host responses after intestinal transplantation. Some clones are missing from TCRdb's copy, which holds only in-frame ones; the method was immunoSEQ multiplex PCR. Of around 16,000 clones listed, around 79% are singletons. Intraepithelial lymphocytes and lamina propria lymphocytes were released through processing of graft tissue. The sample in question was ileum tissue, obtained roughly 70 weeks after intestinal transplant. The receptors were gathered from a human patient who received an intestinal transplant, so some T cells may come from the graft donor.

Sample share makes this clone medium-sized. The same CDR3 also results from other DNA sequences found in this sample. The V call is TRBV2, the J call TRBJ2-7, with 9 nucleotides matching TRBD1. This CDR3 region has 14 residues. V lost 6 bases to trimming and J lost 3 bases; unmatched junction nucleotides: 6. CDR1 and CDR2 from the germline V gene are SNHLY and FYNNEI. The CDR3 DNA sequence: TGTGCCAGCAGCCCCCGGGGACAGGGCTACGAGCAGTACTTC. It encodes CASSPRGQGYEQYF.

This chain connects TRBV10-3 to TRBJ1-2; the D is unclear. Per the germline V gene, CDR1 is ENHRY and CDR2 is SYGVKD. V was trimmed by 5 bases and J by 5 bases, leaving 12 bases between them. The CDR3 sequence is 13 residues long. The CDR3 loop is CAISWAETYGYTF. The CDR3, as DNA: TGTGCCATCAGTTGGGCGGAAACTTATGGCTACACCTTC.

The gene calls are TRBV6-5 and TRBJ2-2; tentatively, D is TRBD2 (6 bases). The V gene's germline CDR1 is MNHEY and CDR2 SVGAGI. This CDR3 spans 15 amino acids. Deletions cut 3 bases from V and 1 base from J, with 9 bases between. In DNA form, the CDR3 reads TGTGCCAGCAGTTATGGGGGGATGAACACCGGGGAGCTGTTTTTT. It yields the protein CASSYGGMNTGELFF.

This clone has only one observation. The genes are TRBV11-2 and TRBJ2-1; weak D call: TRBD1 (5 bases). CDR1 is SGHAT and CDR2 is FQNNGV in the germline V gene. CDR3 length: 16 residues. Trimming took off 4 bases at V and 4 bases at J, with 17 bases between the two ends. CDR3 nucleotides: TGTGCCAGCAGCTACAGGACCACCTTGGGGTACAATGAGCAGTTCTTC. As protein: CASSYRTTLGYNEQFF. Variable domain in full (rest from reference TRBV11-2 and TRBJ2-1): EAGVAQSPRYKIIEKRQSVAFWCNPISGHATLYWYQQILGQGPKLLIQFQNNGVVDDSQLPKDRFSAERLKGVDSTLKIQPAKLEDSAVYLCASSYRTTLGYNEQFFGPGTRLTVL.

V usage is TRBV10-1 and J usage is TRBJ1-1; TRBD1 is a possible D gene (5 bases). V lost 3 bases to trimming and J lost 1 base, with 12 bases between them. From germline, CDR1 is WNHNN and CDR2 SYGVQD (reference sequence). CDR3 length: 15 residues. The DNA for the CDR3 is TGCGCCAGCAGTGAAGTTACCGGGACGAACACTGAAGCTTTCTTT. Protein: CASSEVTGTNTEAFF.

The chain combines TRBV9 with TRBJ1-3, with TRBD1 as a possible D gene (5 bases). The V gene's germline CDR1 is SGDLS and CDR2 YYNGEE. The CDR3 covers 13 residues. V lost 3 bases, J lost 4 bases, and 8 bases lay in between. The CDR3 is CASSAKGGNTIYF. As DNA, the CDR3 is TGTGCCAGCAGCGCTAAGGGGGGAAACACCATATATTTT.

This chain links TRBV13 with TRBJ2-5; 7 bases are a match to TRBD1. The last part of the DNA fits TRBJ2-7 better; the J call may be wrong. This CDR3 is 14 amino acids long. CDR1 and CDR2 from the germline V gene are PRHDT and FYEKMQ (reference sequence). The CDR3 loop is CASSFRDRHYEQYF. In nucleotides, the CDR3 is TGTGCCAGCAGCTTCCGGGACAGACACTACGAGCAGTACTTC.

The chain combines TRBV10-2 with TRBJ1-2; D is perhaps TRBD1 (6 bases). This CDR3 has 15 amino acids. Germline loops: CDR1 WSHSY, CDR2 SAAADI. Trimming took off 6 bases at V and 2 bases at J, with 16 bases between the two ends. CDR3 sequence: CASRLQGNGNYGYTF. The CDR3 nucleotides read TGCGCCAGCAGACTACAGGGCAATGGGAACTATGGCTACACCTTC.

The CDR3 is CASSLAITVTEAFF. The CDR3 DNA reads as TGTGCCAGCAGCTTGGCCATAACAGTCACTGAAGCTTTCTTT. V and J are TRBV5-4 and TRBJ1-1; no reliable D call. CDR3 length equals 14 residues. The V gene's germline CDR1 is SGHNT and CDR2 YYREEE (reference sequence). The germline V and J ends were trimmed by 0 bases and 4 bases, with 10 bases remaining between them. The complete variable domain, with remaining parts taken from reference TRBV5-4 and TRBJ1-1, reads ETGVTQSPTHLIKTRGQQVTLRCSSQSGHNTVSWYQQALGQGPQFIFQYYREEENGRGNFPPRFSGLQFPNYSSELNVNALELDDSALYLCASSLAITVTEAFFGQGTRLTVV.

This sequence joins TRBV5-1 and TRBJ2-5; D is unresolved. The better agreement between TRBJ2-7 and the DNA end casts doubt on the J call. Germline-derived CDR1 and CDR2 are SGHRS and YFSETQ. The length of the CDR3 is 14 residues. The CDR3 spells CASSFQQSSYEQYF. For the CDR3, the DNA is TGCGCCAGCAGCTTTCAGCAGAGCTCCTACGAGCAGTACTTC.

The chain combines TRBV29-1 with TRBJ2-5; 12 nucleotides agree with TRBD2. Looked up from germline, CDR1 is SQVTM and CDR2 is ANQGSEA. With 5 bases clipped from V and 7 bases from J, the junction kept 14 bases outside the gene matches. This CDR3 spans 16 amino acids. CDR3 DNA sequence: TGCAGCGTTCAGTCCCAACTAGCGGGGGGCCGGGGGACCCAGTACTTC. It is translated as CSVQSQLAGGRGTQYF. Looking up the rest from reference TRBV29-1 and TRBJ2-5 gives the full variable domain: SAVISQKPSRDICQRGTSLTIQCQVDSQVTMMFWYRQQPGQSLTLIATANQGSEATYESGFVIDKFPISRPNLTFSTLTVSNMSPEDSSIYLCSVQSQLAGGRGTQYFGPGTRLLVL.

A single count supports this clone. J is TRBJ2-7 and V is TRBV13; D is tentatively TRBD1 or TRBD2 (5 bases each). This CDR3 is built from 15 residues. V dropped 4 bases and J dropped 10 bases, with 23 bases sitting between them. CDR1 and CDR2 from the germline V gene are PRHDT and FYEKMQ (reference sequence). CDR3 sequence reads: CASSSFWDPKGSQYF. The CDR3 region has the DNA TGTGCCAGCAGCTCCTTCTGGGACCCGAAGGGGAGCCAGTACTTC.

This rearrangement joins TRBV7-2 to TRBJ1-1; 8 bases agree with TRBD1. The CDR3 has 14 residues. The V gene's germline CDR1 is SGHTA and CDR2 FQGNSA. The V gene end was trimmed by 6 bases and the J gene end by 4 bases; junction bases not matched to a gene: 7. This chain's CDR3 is CASRGTGGSTEAFF. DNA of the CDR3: TGTGCCAGCAGAGGAACAGGGGGGAGCACTGAAGCTTTCTTT.